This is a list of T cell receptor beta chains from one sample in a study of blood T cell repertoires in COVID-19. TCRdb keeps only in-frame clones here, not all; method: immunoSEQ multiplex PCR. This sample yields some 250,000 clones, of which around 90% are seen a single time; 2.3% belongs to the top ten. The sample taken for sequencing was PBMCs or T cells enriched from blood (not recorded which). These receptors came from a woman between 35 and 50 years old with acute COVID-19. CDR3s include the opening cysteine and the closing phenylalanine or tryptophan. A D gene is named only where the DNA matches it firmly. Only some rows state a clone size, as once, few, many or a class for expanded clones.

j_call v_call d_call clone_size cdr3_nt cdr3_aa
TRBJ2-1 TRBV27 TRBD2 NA TGTGCCAGCAGTTTCCCCTCGGGACTAGCGTTACATGAGCAGTTCTTC CASSFPSGLALHEQFF
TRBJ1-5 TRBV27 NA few TGTGCCAGCAGTTTCCGGGGTACAAATCAGCCCCAGCATTTT CASSFRGTNQPQHF
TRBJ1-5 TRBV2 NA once TGTGCCAGCCGGGGGGACCTGAATCAGCCCCAGCATTTT CASRGDLNQPQHF
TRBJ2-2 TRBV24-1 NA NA TGTGCCACCAGTGACGCAGGCCACGCCTCCACCGGGGAGCTGTTTTTT CATSDAGHASTGELFF
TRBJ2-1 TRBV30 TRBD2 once TGTGCCTGGAGTGGGGTAGCGGGGGGCACTAGTAATGAGCAGTTCTTC CAWSGVAGGTSNEQFF
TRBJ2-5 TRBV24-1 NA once TGTGCCACCAGTGATATCAGGGATCGAAAAGAGACCCAGTACTTC CATSDIRDRKETQYF
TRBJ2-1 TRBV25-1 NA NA TGTGCCAGCAGTGAACGGCAGGGGCGGAACAATGAGCAGTTCTTC CASSERQGRNNEQFF
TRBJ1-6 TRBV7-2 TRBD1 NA TGTGCCAGCAGCTCTTACGGACAGGTTAATTCACCCCTCCACTTT CASSSYGQVNSPLHF
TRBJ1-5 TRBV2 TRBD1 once TGTGCCAGCAGTTTCGACAGGGTAGGGCAGCCCCAGCATTTT CASSFDRVGQPQHF
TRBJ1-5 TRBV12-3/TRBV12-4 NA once TGTGCCAGCAGTAGCGAAACAGGGACCGCCCAGCATTTT CASSSETGTAQHF
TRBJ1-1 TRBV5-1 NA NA TGCGCCAGCAGCTACGGTGAAGGGGTTCCTGAAGCTTTCTTT CASSYGEGVPEAFF
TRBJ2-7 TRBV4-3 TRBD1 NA TGCGCCAGCAGCCAAGAAGGGGGAACAGGGGGATCCTACGAGCAGTACTTC CASSQEGGTGGSYEQYF
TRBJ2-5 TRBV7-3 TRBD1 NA TGTGCCAGCAGCTTCCAGGGGGCGGAGACCCAGTACTTC CASSFQGAETQYF
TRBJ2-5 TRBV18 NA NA TGTGCCAGCTCACCGGGGAGCACCCCAGAGACCCAGTACTTC CASSPGSTPETQYF
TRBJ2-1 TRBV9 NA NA TGTGCCAGCAGCGTATTCGGGGCCTCTCGAGGGGGGGATGAGCAGTTCTTC CASSVFGASRGGDEQFF
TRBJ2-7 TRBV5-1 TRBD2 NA TGCGCCAGCCGACTAGCGGGTGACTCCTACGAGCAGTACTTC CASRLAGDSYEQYF
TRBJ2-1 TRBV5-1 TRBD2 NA TGCGCCAGCAGCTTACCGTCTAGCGGGTCCTACAATGAGCAGTTCTTC CASSLPSSGSYNEQFF
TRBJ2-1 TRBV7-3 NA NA TGTGCCAGCAGCTTAACACGGGAAAATGAGCAGTTCTTC CASSLTRENEQFF
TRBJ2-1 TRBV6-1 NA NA TGTGCCAGCAGTGAACTGCGGGGATACAATGAGCAGTTCTTC CASSELRGYNEQFF
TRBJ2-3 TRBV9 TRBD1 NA TGTGCCAGCAGCGTAGGGGACAGGGGGCAATCATCAGATACGCAGTATTTT CASSVGDRGQSSDTQYF
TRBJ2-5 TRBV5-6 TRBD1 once TGTGCCAGCAGCTTAGAGGGGGCGCGGGAGACCCAGTACTTC CASSLEGARETQYF
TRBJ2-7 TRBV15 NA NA TGTGCCACCAGCAGAGGGGGGGTCTCCTACGAGCAGTACTTC CATSRGGVSYEQYF
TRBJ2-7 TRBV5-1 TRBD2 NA TGCGCCAGCAGCTCATCAGCGGGAACGGGTGAGCAGTACTTC CASSSSAGTGEQYF
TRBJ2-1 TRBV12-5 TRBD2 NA TGTGCTAGTGGTATGGGGACTAGTATGTTCGATGAGCAGTTCTTC CASGMGTSMFDEQFF
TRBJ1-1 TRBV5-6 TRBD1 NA TGTGCCAGCAGCCGCTCCGGGACAGGGTACGCGTTGGCTTTCTTT CASSRSGTGYALAFF
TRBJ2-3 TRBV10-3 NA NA TGTGCCATCAGTGGTAACGGTGCAGATACGCAGTATTTT CAISGNGADTQYF
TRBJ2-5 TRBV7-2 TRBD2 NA TGTGCCAGCAGCTTATCAGCGGGGGGGCCCGGAGAGACCCAGTACTTC CASSLSAGGPGETQYF
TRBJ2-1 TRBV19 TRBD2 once TGTGCCAGTAGTCCTCCCGGGACTAGTCGGTTCTTC CASSPPGTSRFF
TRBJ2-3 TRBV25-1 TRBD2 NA TGTGCCAGCAGCGTTAGCGGGGGGGCAACAGATACGCAGTATTTT CASSVSGGATDTQYF
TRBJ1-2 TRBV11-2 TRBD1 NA TGTGCCAGCAGCTTAGATATTTGGGACAGGGGAGGTGGCTACACCTTC CASSLDIWDRGGGYTF
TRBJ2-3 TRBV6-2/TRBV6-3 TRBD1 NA TGTGCCAGCAGCGACAGGGGGGGGGAGTTCGGGCAGTATTTT CASSDRGGEFGQYF
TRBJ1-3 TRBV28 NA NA TGTGCCAGCAGCCAGGGGTCTGGAAACACCATATATTTT CASSQGSGNTIYF
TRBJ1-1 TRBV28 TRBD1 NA TGTGCCAGCAGTTTAAATGGTGTGACAGGGCTCACTGAAGCTTTCTTT CASSLNGVTGLTEAFF
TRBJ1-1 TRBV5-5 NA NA TGTGCCAGCAGCCATAGCCCCGTGAGGCGGAGGACTGAAGCTTTCTTT CASSHSPVRRRTEAFF
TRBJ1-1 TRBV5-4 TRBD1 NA TGTGCCAGCAGCCGAGGACAGGGGCGGGATGAAGCTTTCTTT CASSRGQGRDEAFF
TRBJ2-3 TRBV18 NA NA TGTGCCAGCTCCAGACCAAGAGGCTCAGGGGCAGATACGCAGTATTTT CASSRPRGSGADTQYF
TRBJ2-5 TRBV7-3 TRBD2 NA TGTGCCAGCAGCTTCGGGGGGGCCCGAGAGACCCAGTACTTC CASSFGGARETQYF